This entry features one T cell receptor (beta chain) sequence. Its specificity is unknown. One entry per CDR3 protein results from TCRdb running MiXCR on the 5' RACE reads. This sample carries about 110,000 distinct CDR3 sequences, about 24% of them seen once, and the ten largest clones take approximately 41%. This entry belongs to a study of T-cell memory formation after mild COVID-19. Study in general: The two donors had largely donor-specific TCR clusters. Whole-study findings and limits: Certain responding clones were present in pre-infection memory, suggesting participation of cross-reactive memory. Clones that contracted from day 15 to 85 were balanced CD4/CD8, while later expanders leaned CD4+.

Per germline, CDR1 MNHNY and CDR2 SVGAGI (reference sequence). The CDR3 contains 15 residues. Unmatched junction bases numbered 10, after V lost 5 bases and J lost 4 bases. The chain has TRBV6-6 and TRBJ2-5; 7 bases align to TRBD2. Sequenced sample: PBMCs or a T cell subset sorted from them (not recorded which). This receptor was obtained from a man aged 18 to 30 who had mild COVID-19 (a few samples of this study predate the infection). Cell type and time point are not known. The CDR3 sequence: CASSAKRGWGETQYF. CDR3 DNA sequence: TGTGCCAGCAGTGCCAAGCGGGGCTGGGGAGAGACCCAGTACTTC.